Detailed here is one T cell receptor (beta chain). The antigen is unknown. This sample stems from a study of CD8+ T cells in alopecia areata. The overall study: Tofacitinib therapy lasting 6 to 18 months was followed by 6 months off drug.

Cell sorting on a FACSAria was used to separate CD4+ and CD8+ T cells from the PBMCs. After isolation, RNA underwent reverse transcription to generate cDNA as the sequencing template. Using immunoSEQ multiplex PCR, the repertoire was profiled, and TCRdb retains in-frame clones only, with some absent. Among some 110,000 clones listed, less than 45% were seen once. CDR1 is MGHDK and CDR2 is SYGVNS in the germline V gene. The CDR3 contains 13 residues. V gave up 8 bases and J gave up 5 bases, with 16 bases separating them. General observations from the study: Elevated clonality characterized lesional scalp relative to normal scalp, particularly in alopecia totalis/universalis. Scalp specimens additionally yield sequences from normal skin's resident alphabeta T cells.

The chain is built from TRBV25-1 and TRBJ2-7; tentative D call: TRBD1 (6 bases). Sequences were obtained from CD4+ T cells sorted from blood. The receptor was derived from a human donor with alopecia areata. The CDR3 spells CASGLPGQHEQYF. In DNA, the CDR3 is TGTGCCAGCGGGTTACCGGGACAACACGAGCAGTACTTC.